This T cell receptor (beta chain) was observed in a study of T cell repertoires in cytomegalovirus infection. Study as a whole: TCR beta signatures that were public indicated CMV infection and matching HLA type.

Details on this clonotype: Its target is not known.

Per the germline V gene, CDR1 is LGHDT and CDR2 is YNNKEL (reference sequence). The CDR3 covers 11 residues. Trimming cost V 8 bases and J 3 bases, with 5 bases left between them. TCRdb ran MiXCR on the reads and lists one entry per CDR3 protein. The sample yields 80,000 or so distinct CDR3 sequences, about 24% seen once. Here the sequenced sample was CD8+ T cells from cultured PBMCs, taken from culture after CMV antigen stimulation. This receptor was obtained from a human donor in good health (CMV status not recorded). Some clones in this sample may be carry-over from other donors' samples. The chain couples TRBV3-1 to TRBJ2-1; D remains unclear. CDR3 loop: CASWGYNEQFF. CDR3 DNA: TGTGCCAGCTGGGGCTACAATGAGCAGTTCTTC.